The sequence of this TCR beta chain was determined in a study of cytomegalovirus exposure and HLA in healthy donors. Study results and caveats: The study listed 164 cytomegalovirus-associated TCR beta chains.

This CDR3 is built from 15 residues. The germline CDR1 and CDR2 sequences are SGHTA and FQGNSA. Trimming removed 0 bases at V and 7 bases at J, with 13 bases between. Notes on this clone: Its antigen is not identified.

The PCR employed 60 Vbeta primers together with 13 Jbeta primers. Clones were read by immunoSEQ multiplex PCR, and TCRdb kept only the in-frame ones, dropping some. Among 70,000 to 95,000 clones listed, about 79% were seen once. The source is a man aged 35-49 years in good health and CMV-seronegative. The sequenced sample was PBMCs. The rearrangement links TRBV7-2 to TRBJ1-5; a weak D match, TRBD1 (5 bases). The CDR3 DNA follows: TGTGCCAGCAGCTTAGCGGGGCCTGGGGGGCAGCCCCAGCATTTT. This encodes CASSLAGPGGQPQHF.